The rows below give T cell receptor beta chains drawn from one sample of a study of blood T cell repertoires in COVID-19. Using immunoSEQ multiplex PCR, the repertoire was profiled, and TCRdb retains in-frame clones only, with some absent. The sample consists of 150,000 to 200,000 clones, 85% of them appearing once. Sequenced material: peripheral blood. All receptors derive from a human donor with acute or convalescent COVID-19. The donor label of this sample is uncertain. CDR3s include the opening cysteine and the closing phenylalanine or tryptophan. The order of the fields is V gene, D gene, clone size, J gene, CDR3 DNA, CDR3 protein. D genes are given only for firm matches. The size field is filled for only some rows; it gives once, few, many or a size class.

>TRBV2|TRBD1|.|TRBJ1-4
TGTGCCAGCAGTCGGGACAGGGATGAAAAACTGTTTTTT
CASSRDRDEKLFF
>TRBV14|TRBD1|.|TRBJ1-3
TGTGCCAGCAGCCAGTGGGACAGGGCCTCTGGAAACACCATATATTTT
CASSQWDRASGNTIYF
>TRBV28|.|.|TRBJ2-3
TGTGCCAGCAGTTCCCCGACTCCACTAGAATCTAGCACAGATACGCAGTATTTT
CASSSPTPLESSTDTQYF
>TRBV11-2|.|.|TRBJ1-3
TGTGCCAGCAGCTTAGATCGGTGGACAGTGAGCTCTGGAAACACCATATATTTT
CASSLDRWTVSSGNTIYF
>TRBV5-6|TRBD1|.|TRBJ2-7
TGTGCCAGCAACAACCGGGACAGGTTACACGAGCAGTACTTC
CASNNRDRLHEQYF
>TRBV11-2|.|.|TRBJ2-7
TGTGCCAGCAGCGCGGCCGGGGTCCAAGGACCGTACTTC
CASSAAGVQGPYF
>TRBV21-1|.|.|TRBJ2-7
TGTGCCAGCAGCAGGGCAGGGCCAAGGGTGTGCTACGAGCAGTACTTC
CASSRAGPRVCYEQYF
>TRBV11-3|TRBD1|.|TRBJ1-4
TGTGCCAGCAGCTCCGGACAGGGAGGAGGAGAAAAACTGTTTTTT
CASSSGQGGGEKLFF
>TRBV7-9|TRBD1|few|TRBJ2-5
TGTGCCAGCAGCTTGCTGTTTTGGGTAACAGGGGATTCTCAAGAGACCCAGTACTTC
CASSLLFWVTGDSQETQYF
>TRBV27|.|.|TRBJ1-6
TGTGCCAGCAGTTCCCGGCAGGGAGGTAATTCACCCCTCCACTTT
CASSSRQGGNSPLHF
>TRBV20-1|.|.|TRBJ1-2
TGCAGTGCTAGTTCCTCTAACTATGGCTACACCTTC
CSASSSNYGYTF
>TRBV6-5|TRBD1|.|TRBJ1-4
TGTGCCAGCAGTTACTCGGGCAGGGGGCGAGGTGAAAAACTGTTTTTT
CASSYSGRGRGEKLFF
>TRBV29-1|TRBD1|.|TRBJ2-1
TGCAGCGTTGACGACAGGGGCGATGAGCAGTTCTTC
CSVDDRGDEQFF
>TRBV9|.|.|TRBJ2-3
TGTGCCAGCAGCAAAGCCGGGAGCACAGATACGCAGTATTTT
CASSKAGSTDTQYF
>TRBV10-3|TRBD1|.|TRBJ2-7
TGTGCCATCAGTGAGTCAGCGGGACAGGGGATCTACGAGCAGTACTTC
CAISESAGQGIYEQYF
>TRBV15|.|.|TRBJ2-2
TGTGCCACCAGCAGAGCTAAAACGAACACCGGGGAGCTGTTTTTT
CATSRAKTNTGELFF
>TRBV7-2|TRBD1|.|TRBJ2-2
TGTGCCAGCAGACCTCCGGGACAGGGGGCAACCGGGGAGCTGTTTTTT
CASRPPGQGATGELFF
>TRBV9|.|.|TRBJ1-1
TGTGCCAGCAGCGCCGGCGGCAGTATGAACACTGAAGCTTTCTTT
CASSAGGSMNTEAFF
>TRBV4-1|TRBD2|.|TRBJ2-3
TGCGCCAGCAGCCAAATCCGGAGCGGGGGGGCGACAGATACGCAGTATTTT
CASSQIRSGGATDTQYF
>TRBV30|.|.|TRBJ1-6
TGTGCCTGGAGCGGGCGGGGGAGCGTTAGGGAGCGGAATGATTCACCCCTCCACTTT
CAWSGRGSVRERNDSPLHF
>TRBV3-1/TRBV3-2|.|.|TRBJ1-5
TGTGCCAGCAGCCAAGGCGGAGGGGTCAATCAGCCCCAGCATTTT
CASSQGGGVNQPQHF
>TRBV4-2|.|.|TRBJ1-6
TGTGCCAGCAGCCCGCCAGGGAAAAATTCACCCCTCCACTTT
CASSPPGKNSPLHF
>TRBV5-5|.|.|TRBJ2-3
TGTGCCAGCAGCTTGATCCGGGGAGATACGCAGTATTTT
CASSLIRGDTQYF
>TRBV7-2|.|.|TRBJ1-5
TGTGCCAGCAGCCAGAACGGGGGGGAGGGACAGCCCCAGCATTTT
CASSQNGGEGQPQHF
>TRBV7-3|TRBD2|.|TRBJ2-1
TGTGCCAGCAGCTCCCCCTTCGGCGGGGGGGCAGGGGAGCAGTTCTTC
CASSSPFGGGAGEQFF
>TRBV5-4|.|.|TRBJ2-3
TGTGCCAGCAGCGGAGGACCGGGGGGCGAAGATACGCAGTATTTT
CASSGGPGGEDTQYF